Reported below is one TCR beta chain. Its matching antigen is unknown. The data belong to a study of T-cell reconstitution after alpha-beta-depleted transplantation in children. For TCRbeta, the library was prepared with unique molecular identifiers. Using its own MiXCR run on the PCR reads, TCRdb lists one record per CDR3 protein. The data contain 250,000 to 350,000 distinct CDR3 sequences, over 20% of them seen just once; the ten biggest clones take up over 9.5%. General study points: Approximately two months post-transplant, alpha-beta T cells reportedly originated from several hundred expanded graft clones. T cells produced anew were the main source of T-cell counts and diversity one year after transplant.

The sequence was obtained from a male patient between 10 and 17 years old who had a stem cell transplant for acute lymphoblastic leukemia, so the T cells may come from the graft donor. The sequences come from PBMCs, mostly from graft donor cells, collected 180 days after TCRalphabeta/CD19-depleted stem cell transplant.

The chain's CDR3 is CASRSLGTGFTDTQYF. CDR3 DNA sequence: TGTGCCAGCAGATCGCTCGGGACAGGGTTCACAGATACGCAGTATTTT. The V and J genes are TRBV6-1 and TRBJ2-3, with 9 nucleotides matching TRBD1. With V trimmed by 6 bases and J by 2 bases, 9 bases remained unmatched. The CDR3 is 16 residues long. Germline values: CDR1 MNHNS, CDR2 SASEGT.